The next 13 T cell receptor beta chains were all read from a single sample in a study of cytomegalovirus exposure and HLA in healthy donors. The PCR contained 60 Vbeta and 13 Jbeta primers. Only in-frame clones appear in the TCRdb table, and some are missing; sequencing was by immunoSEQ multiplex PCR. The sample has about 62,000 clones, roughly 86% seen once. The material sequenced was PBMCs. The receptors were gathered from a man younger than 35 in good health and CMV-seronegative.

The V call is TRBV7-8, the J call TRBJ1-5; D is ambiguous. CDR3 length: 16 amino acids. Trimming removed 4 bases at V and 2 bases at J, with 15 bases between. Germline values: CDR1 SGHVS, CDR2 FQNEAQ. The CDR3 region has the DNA TGTGCCAGCAGCTCCGGACTCCCCTGGGGCAATCAGCCCCAGCATTTT. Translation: CASSSGLPWGNQPQHF.

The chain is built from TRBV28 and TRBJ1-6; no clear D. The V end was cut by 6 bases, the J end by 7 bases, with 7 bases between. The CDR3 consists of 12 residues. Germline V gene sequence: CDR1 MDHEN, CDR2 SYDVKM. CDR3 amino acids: CASRGGNSPLHF. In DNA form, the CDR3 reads TGTGCCAGCAGGGGCGGGAATTCACCCCTCCACTTT.

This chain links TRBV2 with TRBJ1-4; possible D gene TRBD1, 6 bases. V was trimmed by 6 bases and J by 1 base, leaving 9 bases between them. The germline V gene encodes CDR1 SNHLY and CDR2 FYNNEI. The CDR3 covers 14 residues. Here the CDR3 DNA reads TGTGCCAGCAGCGTACAGGGAACTAATGAAAAACTGTTTTTT. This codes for CASSVQGTNEKLFF.

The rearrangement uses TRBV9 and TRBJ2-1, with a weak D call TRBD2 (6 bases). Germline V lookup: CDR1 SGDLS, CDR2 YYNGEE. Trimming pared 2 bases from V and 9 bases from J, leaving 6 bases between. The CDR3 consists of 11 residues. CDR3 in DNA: TGTGCCAGCAGCGTGGGGGGTGAGCAGTTCTTC. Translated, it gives CASSVGGEQFF.

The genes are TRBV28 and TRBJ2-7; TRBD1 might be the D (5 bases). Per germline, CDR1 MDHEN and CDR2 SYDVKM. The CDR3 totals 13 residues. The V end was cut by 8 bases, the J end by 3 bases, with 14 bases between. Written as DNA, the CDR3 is TGTGCCAGCGGCCGACAGACTTTCTACGAGCAGTACTTC. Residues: CASGRQTFYEQYF.

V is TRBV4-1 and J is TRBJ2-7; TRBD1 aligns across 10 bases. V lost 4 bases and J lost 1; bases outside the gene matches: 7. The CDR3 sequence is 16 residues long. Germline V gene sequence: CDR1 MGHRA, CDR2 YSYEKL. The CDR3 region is CASSPSGTGVSYEQYF. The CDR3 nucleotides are TGCGCCAGCAGCCCAAGCGGGACAGGGGTTTCCTACGAGCAGTACTTC.

The CDR3 loop is CASSELAGNTGELFF. The CDR3 DNA reads as TGTGCCAGCAGTGAGCTAGCGGGGAACACCGGGGAGCTGTTTTTT. V usage is TRBV6-1 and J usage is TRBJ2-2, with 8 positions matching TRBD2. Germline V gene sequence: CDR1 MNHNS, CDR2 SASEGT. V shed 3 bases and J 1 base; nucleotides not matched to a gene: 1. The CDR3 runs 15 residues.

CDR3 nucleotides: TGTGCCAGCAGCCTCCGGGGAGGAAATAATGAAAAACTGTTTTTT. This gives the protein CASSLRGGNNEKLFF. This chain joins TRBV28 and TRBJ1-4; D gene unclear. The germline gives CDR1 MDHEN, CDR2 SYDVKM. Trimming left V 6 bases short and J 4 bases short, with 15 bases between. This CDR3 contains 15 residues.

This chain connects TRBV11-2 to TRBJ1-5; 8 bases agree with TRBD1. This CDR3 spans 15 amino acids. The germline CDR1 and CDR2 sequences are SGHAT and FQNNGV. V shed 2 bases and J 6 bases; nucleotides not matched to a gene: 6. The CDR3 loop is CASSLSQGAGQPQHF. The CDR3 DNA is TGTGCCAGCAGCTTAAGTCAGGGGGCAGGTCAGCCCCAGCATTTT.

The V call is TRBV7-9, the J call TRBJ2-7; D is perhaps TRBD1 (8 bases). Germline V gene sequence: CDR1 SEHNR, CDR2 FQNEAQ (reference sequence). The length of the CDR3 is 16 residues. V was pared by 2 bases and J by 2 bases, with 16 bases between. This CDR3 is CASSLTQGGRTYEQYF. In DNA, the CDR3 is TGTGCCAGCAGCTTAACACAGGGGGGGAGGACCTACGAGCAGTACTTC.

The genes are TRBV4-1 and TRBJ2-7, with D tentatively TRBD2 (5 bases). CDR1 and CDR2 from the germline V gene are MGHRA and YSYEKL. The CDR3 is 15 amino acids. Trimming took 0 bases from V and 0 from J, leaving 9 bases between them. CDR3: CASSQDWESSYEQYF. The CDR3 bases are TGCGCCAGCAGCCAAGATTGGGAGAGCTCCTACGAGCAGTACTTC.

CDR3 coding DNA: TGTGCCAGCAGTGACCTGGGACAGTCACGGCGTGGCTACACCTTC. Translating it yields CASSDLGQSRRGYTF. This chain joins TRBV6-1 and TRBJ1-2; 7 bases align to TRBD1. CDR3 length equals 15 residues. Germline CDR1 reads MNHNS; CDR2 reads SASEGT. V gave up 3 bases and J gave up 7 bases; unmatched junction bases: 11.

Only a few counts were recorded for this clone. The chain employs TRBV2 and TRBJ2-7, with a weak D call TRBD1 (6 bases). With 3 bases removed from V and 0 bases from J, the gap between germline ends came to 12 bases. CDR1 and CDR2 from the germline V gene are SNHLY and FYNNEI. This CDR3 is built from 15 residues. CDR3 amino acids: CASSDGTKSSYEQYF. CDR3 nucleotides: TGTGCCAGCAGTGACGGGACAAAAAGCTCCTACGAGCAGTACTTC.